Below are 31 T cell receptor beta chains sequenced from a single sample in a study of T cell responses to AZD1222 COVID-19 vaccine. Assay used: immunoSEQ multiplex PCR; TCRdb lists only in-frame clones, some missing. The table has tens of thousands of clones, roughly 82% seen once; the top ten hold under 7%. The sequences come from peripheral blood, collected on day 0 of AZD1222 vaccination. Receptor source: an adult in good health.

Only one count was recorded for this clone. V usage is TRBV5-4 and J usage is TRBJ1-1; no reliable D call. Germline CDR1 reads SGHNT; CDR2 reads YYREEE (reference sequence). V gave up 0 bases and J gave up 4 bases, with 7 bases separating them. The CDR3 spans 13 residues. CDR3 region: CASSLGGSTEAFF. The CDR3 nucleotides are TGTGCCAGCAGCTTGGGCGGGAGCACTGAAGCTTTCTTT.

The rearrangement joins TRBV12-3 or TRBV12-4 to TRBJ1-1; D remains unclear. The germline V and J ends were trimmed by 5 bases and 0 bases, with 7 bases remaining between them. The CDR3 contains 13 residues. The CDR3: CASSRAMNTEAFF. The CDR3, as DNA: TGTGCCAGCAGTAGGGCTATGAACACTGAAGCTTTCTTT.

V gene TRBV5-6 combines with J gene TRBJ1-1; D uncertain. Trimming shortened V by 0 bases and J by 0 bases, and 9 bases separated the two germline ends. Germline-derived CDR1 and CDR2 are SGHDT and YYEEEE. The CDR3 extends over 15 amino acids. CDR3 DNA sequence: TGTGCCAGCAGCTTGGCCAGCAGGTTGAACACTGAAGCTTTCTTT. Residues: CASSLASRLNTEAFF.

Details on this clone: Other DNA sequences in this sample translate to the same CDR3. The chain joins TRBV19 to TRBJ2-4; possibly TRBD2 for D (6 bases). This CDR3 is built from 14 residues. V was shortened by 6 bases and J by 4 bases, with 13 bases between the two germline ends. Germline CDR1 is LNHDA and CDR2 is SQIVND (reference sequence). The DNA for the CDR3 is TGTGCCAGTAGCTCTCCGGGAGAAAAAAACATTCAGTACTTC. Translation: CASSSPGEKNIQYF.

The chain's CDR3 is CASSPDRDRGRNEQFF. The CDR3 DNA reads as TGTGCCAGCAGCCCAGACCGGGACAGGGGGCGGAATGAGCAGTTCTTC. The gene calls are TRBV7-3 and TRBJ2-1; 12 bases are shared with TRBD1. The CDR3 spans 16 residues. Germline CDR1 is SGHTA and CDR2 is FQGTGA. The V and J ends lost 5 bases and 7 bases, in that order; junction bases with no gene match: 9.

This rearrangement joins TRBV9 to TRBJ2-1; TRBD2 matches 12 bases. The CDR3 runs 16 residues. CDR1 SGDLS and CDR2 YYNGEE come from the germline V gene. The V and J ends lost 3 bases and 7 bases, in that order; junction bases with no gene match: 8. The chain's CDR3 is CASSALLAGGHNEQFF. CDR3 coding DNA: TGTGCCAGCAGCGCCCTTCTAGCGGGGGGGCATAATGAGCAGTTCTTC. The whole variable domain, filled in from reference TRBV9 and TRBJ2-1, reads DSGVTQTPKHLITATGQRVTLRCSPRSGDLSVYWYQQSLDQGLQFLIQYYNGEERAKGNILERFSAQQFPDLHSELNLSSLELGDSALYFCASSALLAGGHNEQFFGPGTRLTVL.

The chain carries TRBV3-1 (or the pseudogene TRBV3-2) and TRBJ2-5; 9 nucleotides line up with TRBD2. Trimming cost V 1 base and J 14 bases; bases outside gene matches: 11. The V gene's germline CDR1 is LGHDT and CDR2 YNNKEL (reference sequence). This CDR3 region has 14 residues. In DNA form, the CDR3 reads TGTGCCAGCAGCCAAGTTCTAAGCGGGGGGCACGGTTACTTC. Its protein is CASSQVLSGGHGYF.

V gene TRBV19 combines with J gene TRBJ2-1; D is perhaps TRBD1 or TRBD2 (5 bases each). This CDR3 is built from 13 residues. Trimming shortened V by 6 bases and J by 5 bases, and 11 bases separated the two germline ends. Germline loops: CDR1 LNHDA, CDR2 SQIVND (reference sequence). The CDR3 DNA reads TGTGCCAGTAGCACCGGGGCCAACAATGAGCAGTTCTTC. Protein: CASSTGANNEQFF. Full variable domain (missing parts from reference TRBV19 and TRBJ2-1): DGGITQSPKYLFRKEGQNVTLSCEQNLNHDAMYWYRQDPGQGLRLIYYSQIVNDFQKGDIAEGYSVSREKKESFPLTVTSAQKNPTAFYLCASSTGANNEQFFGPGTRLTVL.

V and J are TRBV15 and TRBJ2-7; 9 positions match TRBD1. CDR3 length equals 15 residues. Germline CDR1 LNHNV, CDR2 YYDKDF (reference sequence). Trimming took 2 bases from V and 4 from J; bases not matched to a gene: 6. The CDR3 region has the DNA TGTGCCACCAGCAGATCCGTGACAGGGGGATACGAGCAGTACTTC. Translation gives CATSRSVTGGYEQYF.

The rearrangement links TRBV10-3 to TRBJ1-6; weak D call: TRBD1 (6 bases). The CDR3 spans 19 residues. The germline V gene has CDR1 ENHRY and CDR2 SYGVKD. V lost 5 bases to trimming and J lost 0 bases, with 20 bases between them. The CDR3 region has the DNA TGTGCCATCAGTCCGGCCGGGACAACCTCGAGCTCCTATAATTCACCCCTCCACTTT. The encoded protein is CAISPAGTTSSSYNSPLHF.

The rearrangement links TRBV3-1 (or the pseudogene TRBV3-2) to TRBJ1-1; 8 bases fit TRBD1. The CDR3 contains 13 residues. The V gene's germline CDR1 is LGHDT and CDR2 YNNKEL (reference sequence). J gave up 4 bases and V 4 bases, and 2 bases lay outside the gene matches. The CDR3 is CASSPDRGTEAFF. CDR3 coding DNA: TGTGCCAGCAGCCCAGACAGGGGCACTGAAGCTTTCTTT.

This clone has a handful of counts. The J gene is TRBJ1-2, the V gene TRBV2; 7 nucleotides align to TRBD1. The CDR3 consists of 15 residues. V trimming: 6 bases; J trimming: 0 bases; junction bases outside the gene matches: 7. The germline V gene encodes CDR1 SNHLY and CDR2 FYNNEI. As DNA, the CDR3 is TGTGCCAGCAGGGACCGGGACAGAGCTAACTATGGCTACACCTTC. Amino acid sequence: CASRDRDRANYGYTF. The entire variable domain, with the rest obtained from reference TRBV2 and TRBJ1-2, is as follows: EPEVTQTPSHQVTQMGQEVILRCVPISNHLYFYWYRQILGQKVEFLVSFYNNEISEKSEIFDDQFSVERPDGSNFTLKIRSTKLEDSAMYFCASRDRDRANYGYTFGSGTRLTVV.

The chain couples TRBV28 to TRBJ1-5; D ambiguous. This CDR3 region has 15 residues. V gave up 2 bases and J gave up 2 bases, with 10 bases separating them. The germline CDR1 and CDR2 sequences are MDHEN and SYDVKM. CDR3 nucleotide sequence: TGTGCCAGCAGTTTACGCGTAAAGGGCAATCAGCCCCAGCATTTT. Translating it yields CASSLRVKGNQPQHF.

The chain couples TRBV14 to TRBJ1-2; TRBD1 might be the D (6 bases). Trimming took 4 bases from V and 8 from J, leaving 14 bases between them. This CDR3 spans 13 amino acids. CDR1 is SGHDN and CDR2 is FVKESK in the germline V gene. The CDR3 loop reads CASSLGLTGGYTF. The CDR3 DNA sequence: TGTGCCAGCAGCCTCGGGTTGACAGGCGGCTACACCTTC. Looking up the rest from reference TRBV14 and TRBJ1-2 gives the full variable domain: EAGVTQFPSHSVIEKGQTVTLRCDPISGHDNLYWYRRVMGKEIKFLLHFVKESKQDESGMPNNRFLAERTGGTYSTLKVQPAELEDSGVYFCASSLGLTGGYTFGSGTRLTVV.

The CDR3 here is CASRGQAGSYGYTF. The CDR3 DNA is TGTGCCAGTAGGGGACAGGCTGGCTCTTATGGCTACACCTTC. The chain recombines TRBV19 with TRBJ1-2; 8 nucleotides agree with TRBD1. The CDR3 is 14 amino acids. Per germline, CDR1 LNHDA and CDR2 SQIVND (reference sequence). V lost 6 bases to trimming and J lost 5 bases; unmatched junction nucleotides: 8.

V gene TRBV2 combines with J gene TRBJ1-2, with no clear D. Between the trimmed V and J ends, which lost 2 bases and 2 bases, there was a span of 9 bases. The germline CDR1 and CDR2 sequences are SNHLY and FYNNEI. There are 14 residues in the CDR3. The CDR3: CASSESQRNYGYTF. CDR3 DNA: TGTGCCAGCAGTGAATCACAGAGAAACTATGGCTACACCTTC.

This chain joins TRBV19 and TRBJ2-7, with D unclear. Trimming removed 1 base at V and 1 base at J, with 5 bases between. Germline values: CDR1 LNHDA, CDR2 SQIVND (reference sequence). The CDR3 is made up of 13 amino acids. The CDR3 DNA is TGTGCCAGTAGTATAGGGTGGTCCTACGAGCAGTACTTC. It translates to CASSIGWSYEQYF.

J is TRBJ2-3 and V is TRBV5-6; 8 bases map to TRBD2. The CDR3 extends over 15 amino acids. Trimming took 0 bases from V and 3 from J; bases not matched to a gene: 3. Germline CDR1 is SGHDT and CDR2 is YYEEEE. CDR3 amino acids: CASSLAGGRTDTQYF. The CDR3 bases are TGTGCCAGCAGCTTGGCGGGGGGGCGTACAGATACGCAGTATTTT. Complete variable domain (other parts from reference TRBV5-6 and TRBJ2-3): DAGVTQSPTHLIKTRGQQVTLRCSPKSGHDTVSWYQQALGQGPQFIFQYYEEEERQRGNFPDRFSGHQFPNYSSELNVNALLLGDSALYLCASSLAGGRTDTQYFGPGTRLTVL.

The chain recombines TRBV6-4 with TRBJ1-2, with D tentatively TRBD1 (6 bases). The CDR3 has 14 residues. The germline V gene has CDR1 MRHNA and CDR2 SNTAGT. The ends were cut back, 6 bases at V and 3 bases at J, with 14 bases in the middle. CDR3 sequence: CASRNSNRDYGYTF. CDR3 nucleotide sequence: TGTGCCAGCAGGAATTCCAACAGGGACTATGGCTACACCTTC.

The rearrangement links TRBV11-3 to TRBJ2-1; the match to TRBD1 covers 12 bases. The CDR3 runs 15 residues. Per the germline V gene, CDR1 is SGHNT and CDR2 is YENEEA. V gave up 3 bases and J gave up 6 bases; unmatched junction bases: 3. The CDR3 DNA reads as TGTGCCAGCAGCTTTCTGGGACAGGGGGCCAATGAGCAGTTCTTC. Residues: CASSFLGQGANEQFF.

The V and J genes are TRBV12-3 or TRBV12-4 and TRBJ1-2; 7 nucleotides align to TRBD1. The CDR3 runs 13 residues. The junction had 9 bases not matched to a gene; V was cut back by 11 bases and J by 3 bases. The CDR3 sequence: CASERQGYYGYTF. The CDR3 DNA reads as TGTGCCTCAGAAAGACAGGGCTACTATGGCTACACCTTC.

J is TRBJ1-2 and V is TRBV19, with D perhaps matching TRBD1 (6 bases). V was clipped by 5 bases and J by 4 bases, with 11 bases between them. Looked up from germline, CDR1 is LNHDA and CDR2 is SQIVND (reference sequence). The CDR3 length is 13 residues. DNA for the CDR3: TGTGCCAGTAGTGTGACAGGTACCTATGGCTACACCTTC. Translated: CASSVTGTYGYTF.

V gene TRBV2 combines with J gene TRBJ1-2, with 8 positions matching TRBD1. V lost 6 bases, J lost 1 base, and 10 bases stayed unmatched. The CDR3 has 16 amino acids. Germline loops: CDR1 SNHLY, CDR2 FYNNEI. This CDR3 is CASSVIPGQDNYGYTF. The CDR3 DNA reads as TGTGCCAGCAGCGTCATCCCGGGACAGGATAACTATGGCTACACCTTC.

This clone has only one observation. This chain uses TRBV15 with TRBJ1-1; possibly TRBD1 for D (5 bases). The CDR3 has 15 residues. The V end lost 0 bases, the J end lost 4 bases, and 12 bases lay between the germline ends. The V gene's germline CDR1 is LNHNV and CDR2 YYDKDF (reference sequence). The CDR3: CATSRDRGRGTEAFF. In DNA form, the CDR3 reads TGTGCCACCAGCAGAGATCGGGGCAGAGGCACTGAAGCTTTCTTT. Variable domain in full (rest from reference TRBV15 and TRBJ1-1): DAMVIQNPRYQVTQFGKPVTLSCSQTLNHNVMYWYQQKSSQAPKLLFHYYDKDFNNEADTPDNFQSRRPNTSFCFLDIRSPGLGDTAMYLCATSRDRGRGTEAFFGQGTRLTVV.

The chain links TRBV7-3 to TRBJ2-5; 8 nucleotides agree with TRBD2. The CDR3 runs to 14 residues. The junction had 5 bases not matched to a gene; V was cut back by 3 bases and J by 5 bases. CDR1 SGHTA and CDR2 FQGTGA come from the germline V gene. The CDR3 region has the DNA TGTGCCAGCAGCTTCGGGGGGGCCGGTGAGACCCAGTACTTC. It encodes CASSFGGAGETQYF. The variable domain in full, completed from reference TRBV7-3 and TRBJ2-5, reads GAGVSQTPSNKVTEKGKYVELRCDPISGHTALYWYRQSLGQGPEFLIYFQGTGAADDSGLPNDRFFAVRPEGSVSTLKIQRTERGDSAVYLCASSFGGAGETQYFGPGTRLLVL.

The chain links TRBV5-6 to TRBJ2-5; D gene uncertain. This CDR3 comprises 15 residues. The V gene lost 0 bases and the J gene lost 4 bases, with 13 bases spanning the gap. In germline, CDR1 is SGHDT, CDR2 YYEEEE. The CDR3 nucleotides read TGTGCCAGCAGCTTGGGGTGGCAGGAGAGAGAGACCCAGTACTTC. This sequence encodes CASSLGWQERETQYF.

J is TRBJ2-2 and V is TRBV4-3; D gene uncertain. The germline V and J ends were trimmed by 0 bases and 0 bases, with 14 bases remaining between them. The CDR3 totals 18 residues. From germline, CDR1 is LGHNA and CDR2 YSLEER. The CDR3 is CASSQDPWTDTNTGELFF. DNA for the CDR3: TGCGCCAGCAGCCAAGACCCCTGGACCGACACGAACACCGGGGAGCTGTTTTTT.

The V gene is TRBV5-1, the J gene TRBJ2-7, with a possible D match to TRBD1 (6 bases). V dropped 2 bases and J dropped 4 bases, with 10 bases sitting between them. The CDR3 has 13 residues. Germline CDR1 SGHRS, CDR2 YFSETQ. The CDR3 reads CASSFSGTYEQYF. The DNA of the CDR3 is TGCGCCAGCAGCTTCTCCGGGACATACGAGCAGTACTTC.

The chain carries TRBV5-1 and TRBJ2-7; TRBD1 aligns across 7 bases. The germline gives CDR1 SGHRS, CDR2 YFSETQ. V was clipped by 3 bases and J by 5 bases; unmatched bases: 14. The CDR3 spans 16 residues. The CDR3: CASSSELTGLIDEQYF. CDR3 sequence (DNA): TGCGCCAGCAGCTCGGAATTGACAGGGTTAATTGACGAGCAGTACTTC.

The chain uses TRBV27 and TRBJ1-2, with D perhaps matching TRBD1 (6 bases). The CDR3 is made up of 13 amino acids. The V end was cut by 2 bases, the J end by 4 bases, with 8 bases between. The germline CDR1 and CDR2 sequences are MNHEY and SMNVEV (reference sequence). Written as DNA, the CDR3 is TGTGCCAGCAGTTTACGCAGGGGCTATGGCTACACCTTC. Amino acids: CASSLRRGYGYTF.

The J gene is TRBJ1-4, the V gene TRBV4-1, with D maybe TRBD1 (5 bases). CDR1 MGHRA and CDR2 YSYEKL come from the germline V gene. Trimming took off 4 bases at V and 4 bases at J, with 10 bases between the two ends. CDR3 size: 14 residues. The CDR3 reads CASSPGRNNEKLFF. DNA of the CDR3: TGCGCCAGCAGCCCGGGACGGAATAATGAAAAACTGTTTTTT.